The source of this T cell receptor beta chain is a study of cytomegalovirus exposure and HLA in healthy donors. The PCR employed 60 Vbeta primers together with 13 Jbeta primers. TCRdb's copy holds only in-frame clones and misses some; the assay was immunoSEQ multiplex PCR. This table has under 200,000 clones, around 65% appearing once. Study observations and caveats: As a later analysis showed, a missense DCLRE1C variant was linked to trimming of TCR beta V- and J-genes. Earlier results showed most TCR beta V segments being productive about 87% or about 30% of the time.

Each donor's status was that of a healthy bone marrow donor. A word on this clone: The antigen is unknown.

The CDR3 has 14 residues. Germline-derived CDR1 and CDR2 are SNHLY and FYNNEI. Between the trimmed V and J ends, which lost 2 bases and 6 bases, there was a span of 13 bases. Sequenced: PBMCs. The receptor's source is a woman in her 40s in good health and CMV-seropositive. This rearrangement joins TRBV2 to TRBJ1-2, with D possibly matching TRBD1 (6 bases). CDR3 sequence reads: CASSENGQGHGYTF. For the CDR3, the DNA is TGTGCCAGCAGTGAAAATGGGCAGGGGCATGGCTACACCTTC.